Only a few counts were recorded for the clone carrying this T cell receptor beta chain. Its antigen is not identified. The CDR3 loop spans 14 amino acids. V was cut by 7 bases and J by 6 bases, with 20 bases left in between. Both 60 Vbeta primers and 13 Jbeta primers went into the PCR. Authors' data handling: An analysis performed later counted roughly 79 million unique TCR beta chains (roughly 9.9 million of them shared). Using immunoSEQ multiplex PCR, the repertoire was profiled, and TCRdb retains in-frame clones only, with some absent. For V, J and clone size, that table is used; D and trimming come from the DNA. The data hold around 130,000 clones, with about 74% observed a single time. The sample comes from a study of cytomegalovirus exposure and HLA in healthy donors. Background on the study: Researchers found that about 84% of 300 to 450 genotyped donors fell within the Caucasian-associated ancestry cluster.

Findings and caveats of the study: Beyond CMV serostatus, there was no information to go on about immune exposure.

In nominal health when sampled, donors likely had unrecorded immune exposures nonetheless. The sample was PBMCs. This chain links TRBV5-3 with TRBJ2-7; D may be TRBD1 (6 bases). TRBV5-3 belongs to the ORF category, with a function that is uncertain. The clonotype was recovered from a woman aged 45 to 65 in good health and CMV-seropositive. The CDR3 sequence: CARGEQGVLSEQYF. CDR3 sequence (DNA): TGTGCCAGAGGCGAACAGGGTGTCCTGTCCGAGCAGTACTTC.